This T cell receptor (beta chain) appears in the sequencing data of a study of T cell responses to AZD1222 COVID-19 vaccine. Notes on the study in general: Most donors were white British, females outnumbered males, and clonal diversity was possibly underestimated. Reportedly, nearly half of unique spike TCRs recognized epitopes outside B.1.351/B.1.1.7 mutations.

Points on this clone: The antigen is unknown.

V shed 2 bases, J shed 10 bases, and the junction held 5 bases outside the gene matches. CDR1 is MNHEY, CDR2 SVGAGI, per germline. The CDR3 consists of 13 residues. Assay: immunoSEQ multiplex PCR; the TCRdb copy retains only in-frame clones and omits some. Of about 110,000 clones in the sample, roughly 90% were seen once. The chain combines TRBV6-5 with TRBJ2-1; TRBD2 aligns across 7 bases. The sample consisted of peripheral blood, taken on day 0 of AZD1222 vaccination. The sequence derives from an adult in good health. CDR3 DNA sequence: TGTGCCAGCAGTTACCGGACTAGAGGGGAGCAGTTCTTC. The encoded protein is CASSYRTRGEQFF.